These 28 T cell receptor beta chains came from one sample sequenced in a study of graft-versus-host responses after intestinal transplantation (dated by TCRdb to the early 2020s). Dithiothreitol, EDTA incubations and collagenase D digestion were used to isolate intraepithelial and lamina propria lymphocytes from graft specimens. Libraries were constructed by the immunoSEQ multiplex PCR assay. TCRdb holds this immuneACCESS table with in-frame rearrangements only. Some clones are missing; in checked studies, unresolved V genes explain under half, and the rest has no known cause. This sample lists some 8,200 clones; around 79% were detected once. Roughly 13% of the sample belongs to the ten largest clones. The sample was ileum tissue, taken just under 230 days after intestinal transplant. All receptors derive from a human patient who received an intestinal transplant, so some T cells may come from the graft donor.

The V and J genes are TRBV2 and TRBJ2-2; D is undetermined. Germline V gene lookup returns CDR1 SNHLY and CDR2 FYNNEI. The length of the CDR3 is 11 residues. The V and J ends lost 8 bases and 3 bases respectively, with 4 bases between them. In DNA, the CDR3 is TGTGCCAGCCTCGACACCGGGGAGCTGTTTTTT. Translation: CASLDTGELFF.

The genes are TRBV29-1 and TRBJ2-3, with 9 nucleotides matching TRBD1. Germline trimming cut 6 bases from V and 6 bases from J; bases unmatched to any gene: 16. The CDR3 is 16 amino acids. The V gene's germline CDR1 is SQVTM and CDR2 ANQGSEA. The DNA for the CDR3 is TGCAGCGTCCACACCTTCTCGGACAGGGGAGGGGATACGCAGTATTTT. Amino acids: CSVHTFSDRGGDTQYF.

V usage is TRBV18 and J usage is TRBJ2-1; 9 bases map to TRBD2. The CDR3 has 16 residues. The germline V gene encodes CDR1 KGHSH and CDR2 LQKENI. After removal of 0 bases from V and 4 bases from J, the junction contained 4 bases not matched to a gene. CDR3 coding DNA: TGTGCCAGCTCACCACCGGGCGGGGGGGCTTACAATGAGCAGTTCTTC. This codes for CASSPPGGGAYNEQFF. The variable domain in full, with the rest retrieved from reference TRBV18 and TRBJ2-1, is NAGVMQNPRHLVRRRGQEARLRCSPMKGHSHVYWYRQLPEEGLKFMVYLQKENIIDESGMPKERFSAEFPKEGPSILRIQQVVRGDSAAYFCASSPPGGGAYNEQFFGPGTRLTVL.

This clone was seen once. The CDR3 sequence: CASTPGSLNTEAFF. As DNA, the CDR3 is TGTGCCAGCACCCCGGGGAGTTTGAACACTGAAGCTTTCTTT. The rearrangement joins TRBV7-4 to TRBJ1-1; no definite D call. The germline V gene encodes CDR1 SGHVT and CDR2 SQSDAQ. The germline V and J ends were trimmed by 7 bases and 0 bases, with 12 bases remaining between them. The CDR3 is 14 residues long.

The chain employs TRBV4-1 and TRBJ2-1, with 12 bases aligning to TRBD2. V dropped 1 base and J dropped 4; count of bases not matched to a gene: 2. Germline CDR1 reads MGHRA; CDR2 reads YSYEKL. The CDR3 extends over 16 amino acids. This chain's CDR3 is CASSQVLAGGYNEQFF. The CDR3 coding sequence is TGCGCCAGCAGCCAAGTCCTAGCGGGAGGGTACAATGAGCAGTTCTTC.

This CDR3 is CASSLDGANGYTF. CDR3 DNA: TGTGCCAGCAGCTTAGATGGGGCAAATGGCTACACCTTC. The chain uses TRBV11-2 and TRBJ1-2; TRBD1 is a possible D gene (5 bases). Between the trimmed V and J ends, which lost 0 bases and 6 bases, there was a span of 8 bases. This CDR3 has 13 residues. Germline CDR1 SGHAT, CDR2 FQNNGV.

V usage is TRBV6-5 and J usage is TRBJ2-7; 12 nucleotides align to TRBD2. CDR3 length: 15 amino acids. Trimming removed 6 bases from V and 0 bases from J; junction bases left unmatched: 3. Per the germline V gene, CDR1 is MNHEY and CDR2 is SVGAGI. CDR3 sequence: CASREGLAGSYEQYF. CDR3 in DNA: TGTGCCAGCAGGGAGGGACTAGCGGGCTCCTACGAGCAGTACTTC.

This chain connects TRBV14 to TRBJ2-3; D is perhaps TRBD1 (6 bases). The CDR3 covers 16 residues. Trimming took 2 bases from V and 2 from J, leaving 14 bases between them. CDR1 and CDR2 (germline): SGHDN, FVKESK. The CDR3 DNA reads TGTGCCAGCAGCCAATCTTTCGGGACAATCACAGATACGCAGTATTTT. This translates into CASSQSFGTITDTQYF. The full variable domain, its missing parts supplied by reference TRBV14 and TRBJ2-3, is EAGVTQFPSHSVIEKGQTVTLRCDPISGHDNLYWYRRVMGKEIKFLLHFVKESKQDESGMPNNRFLAERTGGTYSTLKVQPAELEDSGVYFCASSQSFGTITDTQYFGPGTRLTVL.

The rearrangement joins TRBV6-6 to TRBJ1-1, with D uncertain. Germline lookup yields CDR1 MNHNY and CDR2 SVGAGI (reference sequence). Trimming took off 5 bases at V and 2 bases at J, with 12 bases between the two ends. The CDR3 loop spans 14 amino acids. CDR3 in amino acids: CASSDRVSNTEAFF. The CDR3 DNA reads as TGTGCCAGCAGTGACCGGGTTTCAAACACTGAAGCTTTCTTT.

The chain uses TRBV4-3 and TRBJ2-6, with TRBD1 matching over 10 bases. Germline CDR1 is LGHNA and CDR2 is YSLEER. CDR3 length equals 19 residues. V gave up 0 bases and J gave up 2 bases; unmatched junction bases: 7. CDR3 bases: TGCGCCAGCAGCCAAGATCCCGGGACAGGGGTAGCTGGGGCCAACGTCCTGACTTTC. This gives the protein CASSQDPGTGVAGANVLTF.

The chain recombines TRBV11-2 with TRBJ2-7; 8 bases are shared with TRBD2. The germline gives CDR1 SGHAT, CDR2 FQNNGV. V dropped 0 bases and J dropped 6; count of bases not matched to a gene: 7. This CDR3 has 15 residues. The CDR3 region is CASSLEREAASEQYF. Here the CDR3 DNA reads TGTGCCAGCAGCTTAGAGCGGGAGGCTGCCAGCGAGCAGTACTTC. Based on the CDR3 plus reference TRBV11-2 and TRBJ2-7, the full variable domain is EAGVAQSPRYKIIEKRQSVAFWCNPISGHATLYWYQQILGQGPKLLIQFQNNGVVDDSQLPKDRFSAERLKGVDSTLKIQPAKLEDSAVYLCASSLEREAASEQYFGPGTRLTVT.

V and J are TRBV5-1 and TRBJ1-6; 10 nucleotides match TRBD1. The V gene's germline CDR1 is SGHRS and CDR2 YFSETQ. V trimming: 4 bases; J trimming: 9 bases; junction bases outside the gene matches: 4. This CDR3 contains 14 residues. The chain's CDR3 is CASSPGTGVSPLHF. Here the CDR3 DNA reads TGCGCCAGCAGCCCCGGGACAGGGGTTTCACCCCTCCACTTT.

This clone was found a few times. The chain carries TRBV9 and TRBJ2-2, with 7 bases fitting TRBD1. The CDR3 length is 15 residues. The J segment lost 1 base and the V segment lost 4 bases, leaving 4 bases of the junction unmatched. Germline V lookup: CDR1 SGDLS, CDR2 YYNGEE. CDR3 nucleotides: TGTGCCAGCAGCCTACGGACAGGGAACACCGGGGAGCTGTTTTTT. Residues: CASSLRTGNTGELFF.

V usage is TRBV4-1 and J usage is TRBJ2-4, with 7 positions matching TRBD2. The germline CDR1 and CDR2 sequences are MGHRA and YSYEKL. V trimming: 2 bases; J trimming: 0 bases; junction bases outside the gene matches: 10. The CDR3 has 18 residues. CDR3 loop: CASSQSSGEALAKNIQYF. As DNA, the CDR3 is TGCGCCAGCAGCCAATCCAGCGGGGAAGCCCTAGCCAAAAACATTCAGTACTTC.

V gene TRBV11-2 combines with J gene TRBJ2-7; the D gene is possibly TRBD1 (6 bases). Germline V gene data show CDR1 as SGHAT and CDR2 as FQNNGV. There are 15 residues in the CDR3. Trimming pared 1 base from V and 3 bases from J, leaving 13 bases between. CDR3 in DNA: TGTGCCAGCAGCTTAGTAAACACAGGGAACTACGAGCAGTACTTC. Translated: CASSLVNTGNYEQYF.

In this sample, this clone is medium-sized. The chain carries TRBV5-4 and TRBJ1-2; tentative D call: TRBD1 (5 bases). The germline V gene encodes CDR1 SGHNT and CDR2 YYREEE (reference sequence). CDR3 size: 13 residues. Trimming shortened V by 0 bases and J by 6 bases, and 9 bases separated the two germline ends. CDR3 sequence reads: CASSLVRADGYTF. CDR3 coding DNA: TGTGCCAGCAGCTTGGTCAGGGCGGATGGCTACACCTTC. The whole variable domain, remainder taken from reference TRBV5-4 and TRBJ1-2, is ETGVTQSPTHLIKTRGQQVTLRCSSQSGHNTVSWYQQALGQGPQFIFQYYREEENGRGNFPPRFSGLQFPNYSSELNVNALELDDSALYLCASSLVRADGYTFGSGTRLTVV.

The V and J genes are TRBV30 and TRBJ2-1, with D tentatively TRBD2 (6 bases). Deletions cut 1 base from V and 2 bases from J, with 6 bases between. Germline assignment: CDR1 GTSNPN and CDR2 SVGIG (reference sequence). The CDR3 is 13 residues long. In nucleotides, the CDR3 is TGTGCCTGGAGTGGGAGGGCCTACAATGAGCAGTTCTTC. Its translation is CAWSGRAYNEQFF.

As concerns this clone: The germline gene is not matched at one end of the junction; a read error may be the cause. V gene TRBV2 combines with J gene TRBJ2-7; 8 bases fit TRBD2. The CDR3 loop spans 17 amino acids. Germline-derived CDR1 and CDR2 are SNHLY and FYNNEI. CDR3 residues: CATAGGGIYKPGGPGAF. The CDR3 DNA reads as TGTGCCACCGCCGGGGGGGGTATCTACAAACCGGGGGGCCCCGGTGCATTC.

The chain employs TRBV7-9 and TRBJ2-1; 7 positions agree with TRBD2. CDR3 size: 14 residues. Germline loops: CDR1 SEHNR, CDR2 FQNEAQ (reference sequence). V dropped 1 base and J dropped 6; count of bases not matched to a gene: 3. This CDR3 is CASSLGSGVNEQFF. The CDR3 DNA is TGTGCCAGCAGCTTAGGAAGCGGGGTCAATGAGCAGTTCTTC.

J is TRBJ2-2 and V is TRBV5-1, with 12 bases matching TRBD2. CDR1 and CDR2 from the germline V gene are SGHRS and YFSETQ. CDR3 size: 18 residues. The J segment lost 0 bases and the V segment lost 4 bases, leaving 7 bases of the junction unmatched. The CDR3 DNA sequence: TGCGCCAGCAGCCCTAGACTAGCGGGGGCCGCGAACACCGGGGAGCTGTTTTTT. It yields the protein CASSPRLAGAANTGELFF.

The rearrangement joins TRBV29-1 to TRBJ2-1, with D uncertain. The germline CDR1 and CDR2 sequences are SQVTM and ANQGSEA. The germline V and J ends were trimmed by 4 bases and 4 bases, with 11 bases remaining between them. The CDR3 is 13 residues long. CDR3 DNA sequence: TGCAGCGTTGGGGCACTTCTGTACAATGAGCAGTTCTTC. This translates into CSVGALLYNEQFF.

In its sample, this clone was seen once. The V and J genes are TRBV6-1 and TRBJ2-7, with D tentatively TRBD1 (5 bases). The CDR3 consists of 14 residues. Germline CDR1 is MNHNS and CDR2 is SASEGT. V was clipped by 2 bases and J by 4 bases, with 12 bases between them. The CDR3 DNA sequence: TGTGCCAGCAGTGAACGATGGGGCAAGTACGAGCAGTACTTC. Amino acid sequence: CASSERWGKYEQYF.

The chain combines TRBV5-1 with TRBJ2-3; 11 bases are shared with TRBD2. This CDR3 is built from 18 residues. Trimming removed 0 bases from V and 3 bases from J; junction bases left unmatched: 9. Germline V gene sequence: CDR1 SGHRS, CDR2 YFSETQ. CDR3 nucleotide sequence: TGCGCCAGCAGCTTGGCGCTAGCGGGAGGCCTGGGGACAGATACGCAGTATTTT. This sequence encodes CASSLALAGGLGTDTQYF.

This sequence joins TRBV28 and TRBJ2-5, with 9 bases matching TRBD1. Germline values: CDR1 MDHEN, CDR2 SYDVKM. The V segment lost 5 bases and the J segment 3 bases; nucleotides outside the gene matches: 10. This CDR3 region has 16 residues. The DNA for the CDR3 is TGTGCCAGCAGTGCTCGGACAGGGGCTGTCAAAGAGACCCAGTACTTC. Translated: CASSARTGAVKETQYF.

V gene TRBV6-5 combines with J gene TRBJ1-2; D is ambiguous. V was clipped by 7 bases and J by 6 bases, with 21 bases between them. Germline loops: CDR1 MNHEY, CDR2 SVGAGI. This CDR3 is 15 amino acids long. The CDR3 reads CASTNGVREDNGYTF. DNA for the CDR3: TGTGCCAGCACCAATGGCGTCAGAGAGGATAATGGCTACACCTTC.

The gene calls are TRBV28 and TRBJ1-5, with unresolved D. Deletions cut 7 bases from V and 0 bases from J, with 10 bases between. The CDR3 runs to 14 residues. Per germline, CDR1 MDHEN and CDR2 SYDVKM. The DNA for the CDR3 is TGTGCCAGCATGCGAGAAGATAGCAATCAGCCCCAGCATTTT. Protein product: CASMREDSNQPQHF.

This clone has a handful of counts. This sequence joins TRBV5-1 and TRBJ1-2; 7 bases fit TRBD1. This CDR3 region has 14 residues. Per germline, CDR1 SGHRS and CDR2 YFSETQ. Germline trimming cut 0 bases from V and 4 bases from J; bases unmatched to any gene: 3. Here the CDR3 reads CASSLGGQFYGYTF. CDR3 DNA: TGCGCCAGCAGCTTGGGGGGACAGTTCTATGGCTACACCTTC.

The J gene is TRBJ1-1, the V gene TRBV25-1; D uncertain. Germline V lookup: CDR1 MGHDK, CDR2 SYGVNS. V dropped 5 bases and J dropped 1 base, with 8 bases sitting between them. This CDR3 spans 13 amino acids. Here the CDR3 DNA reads TGTGCCAGCAGTACCACAAAGAACACTGAAGCTTTCTTT. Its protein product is CASSTTKNTEAFF.